This T cell receptor (beta chain) was sequenced during a study of control samples from healthy donors and cancer patients. Here immunoSEQ multiplex PCR was the method, and the copy in TCRdb shows in-frame clones only, minus some. The sample shows roughly 88,000 clones, 91% of them seen only once. After removal of 5 bases from V and 10 bases from J, the junction contained 5 bases not matched to a gene. There are 12 residues in the CDR3. Germline V gene data show CDR1 as SGHVS and CDR2 as FQNEAQ. This clone has only one observation. This TCR was recovered from a man aged 50 to 60 in good health. This sequence joins TRBV7-8 and TRBJ2-3; TRBD1 aligns across 8 bases. Sample: blood. The CDR3 spells CASSTGQVSQYF. Written as DNA, the CDR3 is TGTGCCAGCAGCACGGGACAGGTTTCGCAGTATTTT.